These T cell receptor beta chains were read from a single sample in a study of blood T cell repertoires in COVID-19. TCRdb's copy holds only in-frame clones and misses some; the assay was immunoSEQ multiplex PCR. The repertoire includes hundreds of thousands of clones, about 89% of them detected once, and 1.5% to 2% sits in the top ten. Sequences were obtained from peripheral blood. These receptors all stem from an older woman who had recovered from COVID-19. CDR3s include the opening cysteine and the closing phenylalanine or tryptophan. A D gene is named only where the DNA matches it firmly. A clone size is listed for some rows: how often the clone was seen (once, few, many), or a class if it is expanded.

>NA|TRBJ2-2|NA|TRBV6-5
CASSRGGANTGELFF
TGTGCCAGCAGCCGCGGAGGGGCGAACACCGGGGAGCTGTTTTTT
>NA|TRBJ1-2|NA|TRBV7-2
CASSSGRRYGYTF
TGTGCCAGCAGCTCTGGTCGGAGGTATGGCTACACCTTC
>NA|TRBJ1-3|NA|TRBV5-5
CASSITGQSSGNTIYF
TGTGCCAGCAGCATAACCGGACAGTCCTCTGGAAACACCATATATTTT
>NA|TRBJ2-4|NA|TRBV18
CASSPSRGSDIQYF
TGTGCCAGCTCACCATCCAGGGGATCGGACATTCAGTACTTC
>NA|TRBJ1-2|once|TRBV2
CASSEGGEQQYLSNYGYTF
TGTGCCAGCAGTGAGGGGGGAGAACAGCAGTACTTATCTAACTATGGCTACACCTTC
>NA|TRBJ1-1|many|TRBV14
CASSDRTSRGAFF
TGTGCCAGCAGCGACAGGACTTCCCGAGGAGCTTTCTTT
>TRBD1|TRBJ2-3|NA|TRBV19
CASSILGGQGKQYF
TGTGCCAGTAGTATTCTGGGGGGACAGGGTAAGCAGTATTTT
>NA|TRBJ1-4|NA|TRBV5-1
CASSFFAGNEKLFF
TGCGCCAGCAGCTTTTTCGCCGGTAATGAAAAACTGTTTTTT
>NA|TRBJ2-3|few|TRBV27
CASSQDTDTQYF
TGTGCCAGCAGTCAGGACACAGATACGCAGTATTTT
>NA|TRBJ1-5|NA|TRBV28
CASIRGLGQPQHF
TGTGCCAGCATCCGGGGTCTGGGTCAGCCCCAGCATTTT
>NA|TRBJ2-5|once|TRBV4-2
CASSQNRAGETQYF
TGTGCCAGCAGCCAGAACAGGGCGGGAGAGACCCAGTACTTC
>TRBD2|TRBJ2-1|NA|TRBV12-5
CASGFLVASGMYNEQFF
TGTGCTAGTGGTTTCCTAGTGGCTAGCGGGATGTACAATGAGCAGTTCTTC
>TRBD1|TRBJ2-1|NA|TRBV3-1/TRBV3-2
CASSHLTRGQNNEQFF
TGTGCCAGCAGCCACCTTACCAGGGGGCAGAACAATGAGCAGTTCTTC
>TRBD1|TRBJ1-5|NA|TRBV5-5
CASSSGQGFNQPQHF
TGTGCCAGCAGCTCGGGACAGGGGTTTAATCAGCCCCAGCATTTT
>NA|TRBJ1-1|few|TRBV28
CASGELLNTEAFF
TGTGCCAGCGGTGAGCTCTTGAACACTGAAGCTTTCTTT
>NA|TRBJ1-5|NA|TRBV5-1
CASSQGPNQPQHF
TGCGCCAGCTCTCAGGGGCCTAATCAGCCCCAGCATTTT
>NA|TRBJ2-1|NA|TRBV9
CASSLLVGNEQFF
TGTGCCAGCAGCCTCCTCGTCGGCAATGAGCAGTTCTTC
>TRBD2|TRBJ2-7|NA|TRBV6-2/TRBV6-3
CASSLELAGGIYEQYF
TGTGCCAGCAGTTTAGAACTAGCGGGGGGAATCTACGAGCAGTACTTC